This TCR beta chain stems from a study of tumor-infiltrating lymphocytes in localized non-small cell lung cancer. CDR1 and CDR2 (germline): SGDLS, YYNGEE. Deletions cut 2 bases from V and 1 base from J, with 9 bases between. The CDR3 contains 14 residues. Generated by immunoSEQ multiplex PCR, the TCRdb table keeps only in-frame clones and is missing some. The sample contains 7,000 to 8,000 clones, approximately 60% of which appear only once. This clonotype was sampled from a human donor with non-small cell lung cancer. Sequenced: lung tumor tissue. The chain uses TRBV9 and TRBJ1-1; D perhaps matches TRBD1 (5 bases). This CDR3 is CASSVDRANTEAFF. CDR3 sequence (DNA): TGTGCCAGCAGCGTTGACAGAGCGAACACTGAAGCTTTCTTT.